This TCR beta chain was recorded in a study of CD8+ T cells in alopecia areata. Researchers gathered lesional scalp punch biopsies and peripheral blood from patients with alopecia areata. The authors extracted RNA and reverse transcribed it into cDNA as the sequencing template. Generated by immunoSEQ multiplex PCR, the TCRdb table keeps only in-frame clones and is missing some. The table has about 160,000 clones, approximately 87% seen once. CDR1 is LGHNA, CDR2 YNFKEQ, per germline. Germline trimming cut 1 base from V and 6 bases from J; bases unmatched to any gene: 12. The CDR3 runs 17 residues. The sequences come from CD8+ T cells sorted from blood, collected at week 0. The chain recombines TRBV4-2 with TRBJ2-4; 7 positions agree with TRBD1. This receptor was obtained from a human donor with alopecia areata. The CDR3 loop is CASSQAVLSGGVNIQYF. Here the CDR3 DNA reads TGTGCCAGCAGCCAAGCTGTCCTTTCAGGGGGAGTAAACATTCAGTACTTC.